Included here is one T cell receptor (beta chain) sequence, with context. The data were obtained in a study of T cell changes during pregnancy in multiple sclerosis. The data were produced by immunoSEQ multiplex PCR, yet TCRdb's version contains in-frame clones alone and is incomplete. The data hold 35,000 to 45,000 clones, with more than 75% observed a single time. Sample: peripheral blood, taken in the third trimester of pregnancy. This TCR derives from a female donor in good health, enrolled as a control in a pregnancy study.

DNA of the CDR3: TGTGCCAGCTCACCCTCTAGCGGGGGCGTCAATGAGCAGTTCTTC. Its translation: CASSPSSGGVNEQFF. The rearrangement joins TRBV18 to TRBJ2-1; 10 bases map to TRBD2. Germline CDR1 and CDR2: KGHSH and LQKENI. This CDR3 comprises 15 residues. V was clipped by 3 bases and J by 6 bases; unmatched bases: 5.